Listed below are T cell receptor beta chains from one sample, sequenced in a study of OX40 agonist ivuxolimab in advanced cancers. Repertoires were generated with immunoSEQ multiplex PCR, while TCRdb's copy carries only in-frame clones and drops some. The table lists 36,000 or so clones, around 73% of them singletons. The sample in question was CD4+ or CD8+ T cells sorted from blood, obtained in a trial of the OX40 agonist ivuxolimab. Receptor source: an adult with an advanced solid tumor such as melanoma, head and neck, liver or kidney cancer. Each CDR3 is given without its conserved first and last residue. D genes are given only for firm matches.

TRBV7-2 TRBD1 ASSTRGQGALGYT
TRBV7-9 TRBD1 ASSTRGQGALGYT
TRBV5-4 - ASSFGRDNEKLF
TRBV7-3 - ASSLGGRDTQY
TRBV27 TRBD1 ASSTTGYNQPQH
TRBV9 - ASSVAAGYNSPLH
TRBV7-8 - ASSQPEGAAGELF
TRBV5-6 - ASSFRRVLYNEQF
TRBV28 - ASSLRPTGNYGYT
TRBV5-6 - ASSLAVYEQY
TRBV27 - ASSMGQGGYEQY
TRBV6-5 - ASRQQDHTEAF
TRBV27 - ASSAGSVNTEAF
TRBV9 TRBD2 ASSRLAGGTGELF
TRBV19 - ASSIDPALLGPQQETQY
TRBV11-2 - ASSLVGSAGSNQPQH
TRBV18 - ASSPLGSMNTEAF
TRBV6-1 - ASSEKGRGTEAF
TRBV5-6 - ASSLSNEQF
TRBV2 - ASHPGPGSSYNEQF
TRBV7-6 - ASSLDIPGPTKHTEAF
TRBV5-4 TRBD2 ASSLPERGGRRETQY
TRBV2 - ASEGEGRGNEKLF